Included here is one T cell receptor beta chain sequence, with context. Antigen unknown. A multiplex PCR was run with 60 Vbeta primers and 13 Jbeta primers. TCRdb's copy holds only in-frame clones and misses some; the assay was immunoSEQ multiplex PCR. The repertoire includes more than 75,000 clones, nearly 80% of them detected once, and approximately 3.6% sits in the top ten. Donors in the study were healthy people who gave bone marrow. This sample is part of a study of cytomegalovirus exposure and HLA in healthy donors. Study-level results: It was reported that TCR beta sequences correctly inferred the HLA-A and HLA-B alleles for most subjects.

V lost 0 bases and J lost 1; bases outside the gene matches: 0. CDR1 is SGHRS and CDR2 is YFSETQ in the germline V gene. The CDR3 spans 15 residues. The rearrangement uses TRBV5-1 and TRBJ2-3; 9 bases fit TRBD1. Sequencing was done on a sample of PBMCs. The receptor's source is a woman aged 40 to 50 in good health and CMV-seronegative. CDR3: CASSLGQGGTDTQYF. Written as DNA, the CDR3 is TGCGCCAGCAGCTTGGGACAGGGGGGCACAGATACGCAGTATTTT.